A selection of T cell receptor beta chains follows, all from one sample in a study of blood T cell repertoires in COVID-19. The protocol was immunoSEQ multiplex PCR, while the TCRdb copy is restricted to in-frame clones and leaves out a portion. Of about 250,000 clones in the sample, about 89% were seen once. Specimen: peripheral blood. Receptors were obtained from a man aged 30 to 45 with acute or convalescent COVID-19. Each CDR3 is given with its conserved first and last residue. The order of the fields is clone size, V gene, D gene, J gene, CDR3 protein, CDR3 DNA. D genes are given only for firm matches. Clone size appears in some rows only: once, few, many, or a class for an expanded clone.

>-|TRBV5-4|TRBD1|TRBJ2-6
CASSVTGAGANVLTF
TGTGCCAGCAGCGTGACAGGGGCTGGGGCCAACGTCCTGACTTTC
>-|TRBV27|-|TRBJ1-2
CASSLISGGALGYTF
TGTGCCAGCAGTTTAATATCGGGGGGCGCACTTGGCTACACCTTC
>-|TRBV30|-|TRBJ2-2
CAWTLYTGELFF
TGTGCCTGGACACTATACACCGGGGAGCTGTTTTTT
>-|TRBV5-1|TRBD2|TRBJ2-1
CASSRGLAALDNEQFF
TGCGCCAGCAGCAGGGGACTAGCGGCCCTTGACAATGAGCAGTTCTTC
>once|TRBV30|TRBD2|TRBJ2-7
CAWGRGLADYEQYF
TGTGCCTGGGGGCGAGGTCTAGCGGACTACGAGCAGTACTTC
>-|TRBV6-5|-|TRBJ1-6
CASSYSPDSPLHF
TGTGCCAGCAGTTACTCCCCGGATTCACCCCTCCACTTT
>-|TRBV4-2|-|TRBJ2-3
CASSQDQYSTDTQYF
TGTGCCAGCAGCCAAGATCAGTATAGCACAGATACGCAGTATTTT
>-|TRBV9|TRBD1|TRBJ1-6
CASSVRTGGNSPLHF
TGTGCCAGCAGCGTCAGGACAGGGGGTAATTCACCCCTCCACTTT
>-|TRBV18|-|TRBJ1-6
CASSPPQGRNSPLHF
TGTGCCAGCTCACCACCGCAGGGCCGAAATTCACCCCTCCACTTT
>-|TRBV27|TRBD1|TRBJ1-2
CAARGTGDFGYTF
TGTGCCGCCCGAGGGACAGGGGATTTCGGCTACACCTTC
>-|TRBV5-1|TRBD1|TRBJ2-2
CASSPETGLNTGELFF
TGCGCCAGCAGTCCGGAGACAGGGCTGAACACCGGGGAGCTGTTTTTT
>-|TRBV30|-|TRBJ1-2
CALRQPGNYGYTF
TGTGCCTTGCGACAGCCGGGTAACTATGGCTACACCTTC
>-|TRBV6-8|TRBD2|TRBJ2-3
CASSYPQRGGRGTDTQYF
TGTGCCAGCAGTTACCCCCAGCGGGGGGGCCGTGGGACAGATACGCAGTATTTT
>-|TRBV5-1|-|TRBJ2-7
CANSFRLGYEQYF
TGCGCCAACAGCTTCAGACTAGGTTACGAGCAGTACTTC
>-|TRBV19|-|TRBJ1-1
CASTPRGSGADTEAFF
TGTGCCAGTACCCCAAGAGGGTCGGGTGCGGACACTGAAGCTTTCTTT
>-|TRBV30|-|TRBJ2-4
CAWNPGTAAKNIQYF
TGTGCCTGGAACCCAGGCACCGCGGCCAAAAACATTCAGTACTTC
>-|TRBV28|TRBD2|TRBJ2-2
CATNGGAGGELFF
TGTGCCACTAACGGGGGGGCTGGCGGGGAGCTGTTTTTT
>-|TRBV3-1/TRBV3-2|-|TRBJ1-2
CASSQDRRGYGYTF
TGTGCCAGCAGCCAAGATCGCAGGGGTTATGGCTACACCTTC
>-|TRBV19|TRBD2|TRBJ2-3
CASSGASGSYTDTQYF
TGTGCCAGTAGTGGGGCTAGCGGGAGCTACACAGATACGCAGTATTTT
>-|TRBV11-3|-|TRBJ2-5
CASSPAGAKQETQYF
TGTGCCAGCAGCCCGGCGGGGGCGAAGCAAGAGACCCAGTACTTC
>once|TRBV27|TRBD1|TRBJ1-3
CASRMDRAPGNTIYF
TGTGCCAGCAGAATGGACAGGGCTCCTGGAAACACCATATATTTT
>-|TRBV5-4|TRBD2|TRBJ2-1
CASSLHASGVYNEQFF
TGTGCCAGCAGTCTTCACGCTAGCGGGGTTTACAATGAGCAGTTCTTC
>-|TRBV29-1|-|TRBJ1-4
CSVELGDNREKLFF
TGCAGCGTTGAATTGGGGGACAACCGTGAAAAACTGTTTTTT
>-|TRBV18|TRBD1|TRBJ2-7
CASSPNSGTGLHEQYF
TGTGCCAGCTCACCAAATTCTGGGACAGGGTTGCACGAGCAGTACTTC
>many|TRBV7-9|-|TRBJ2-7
CASSPKYGAERHEQYF
TGTGCCAGCAGCCCCAAATATGGCGCGGAACGCCACGAGCAGTACTTC
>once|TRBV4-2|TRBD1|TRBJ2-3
CASSQGDRATDTQYF
TGTGCCAGCAGCCAAGGAGACAGGGCCACAGATACGCAGTATTTT
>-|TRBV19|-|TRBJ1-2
CASSIGGIDGYTF
TGTGCCAGTAGTATCGGCGGCATCGATGGCTACACCTTC